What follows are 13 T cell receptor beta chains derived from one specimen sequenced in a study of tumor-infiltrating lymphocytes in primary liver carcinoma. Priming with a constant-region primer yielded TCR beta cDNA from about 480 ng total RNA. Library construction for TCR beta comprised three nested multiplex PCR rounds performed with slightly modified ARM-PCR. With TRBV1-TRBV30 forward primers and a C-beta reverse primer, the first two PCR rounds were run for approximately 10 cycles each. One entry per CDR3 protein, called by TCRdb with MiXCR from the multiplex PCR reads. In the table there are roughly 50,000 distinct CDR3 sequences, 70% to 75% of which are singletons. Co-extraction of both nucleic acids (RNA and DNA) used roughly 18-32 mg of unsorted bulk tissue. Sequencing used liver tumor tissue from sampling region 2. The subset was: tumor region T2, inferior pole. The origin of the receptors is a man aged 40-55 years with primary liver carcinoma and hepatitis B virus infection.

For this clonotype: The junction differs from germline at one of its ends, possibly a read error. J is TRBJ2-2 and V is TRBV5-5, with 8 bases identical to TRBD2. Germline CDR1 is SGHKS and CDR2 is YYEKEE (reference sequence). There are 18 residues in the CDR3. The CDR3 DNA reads TGTGCCAGCAGCAGGGGACTAGTGGGAGACTCGAACACCGGGGGGCTGTTTTTT. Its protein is CASSRGLVGDSNTGGLFF.

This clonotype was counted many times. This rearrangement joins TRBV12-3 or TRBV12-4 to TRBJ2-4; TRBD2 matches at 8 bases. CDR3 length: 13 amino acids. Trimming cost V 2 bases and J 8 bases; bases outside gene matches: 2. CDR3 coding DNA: TGTGCCAGCAGTTTAAACGGGGGGGACATTCAGTACTTC. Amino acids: CASSLNGGDIQYF.

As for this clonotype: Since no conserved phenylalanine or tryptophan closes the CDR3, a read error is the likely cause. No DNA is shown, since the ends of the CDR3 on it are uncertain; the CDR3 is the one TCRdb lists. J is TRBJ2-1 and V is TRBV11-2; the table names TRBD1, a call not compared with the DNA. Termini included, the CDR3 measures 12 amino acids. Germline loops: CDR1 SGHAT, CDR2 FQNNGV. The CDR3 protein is CARSLGVREQIV.

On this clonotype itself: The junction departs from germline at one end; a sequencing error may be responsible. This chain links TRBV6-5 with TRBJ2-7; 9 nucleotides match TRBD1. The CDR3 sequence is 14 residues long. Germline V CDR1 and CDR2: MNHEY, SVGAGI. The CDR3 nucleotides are TGTGCCGGCAGTTATTCTAGACAGGGGGGCGAGCAGTACTTC. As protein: CAGSYSRQGGEQYF.

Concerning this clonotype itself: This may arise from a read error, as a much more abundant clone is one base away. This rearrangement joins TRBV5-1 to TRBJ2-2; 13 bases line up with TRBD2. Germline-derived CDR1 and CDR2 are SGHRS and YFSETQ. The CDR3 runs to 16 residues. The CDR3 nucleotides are TGCGCCAGCAGCAGGGGACTAGCGGGAACGTCCGGGGAGCAGTTTTTT. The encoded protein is CASSRGLAGTSGEQFF. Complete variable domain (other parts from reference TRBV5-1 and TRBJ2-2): KAGVTQTPRYLIKTRGQQVTLSCSPISGHRSVSWYQQTPGQGLQFLFEYFSETQRNKGNFPGRFSGRQFSNSRSEMNVSTLELGDSALYLCASSRGLAGTSGEQFFGEGSRLTVL.

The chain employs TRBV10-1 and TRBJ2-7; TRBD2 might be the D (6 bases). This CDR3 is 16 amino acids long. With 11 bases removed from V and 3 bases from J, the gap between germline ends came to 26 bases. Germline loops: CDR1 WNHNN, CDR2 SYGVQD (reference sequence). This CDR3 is CASHEVRCGGDYEQYF. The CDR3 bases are TGCGCCTCGCATGAAGTCAGGTGCGGAGGGGACTACGAGCAGTACTTC.

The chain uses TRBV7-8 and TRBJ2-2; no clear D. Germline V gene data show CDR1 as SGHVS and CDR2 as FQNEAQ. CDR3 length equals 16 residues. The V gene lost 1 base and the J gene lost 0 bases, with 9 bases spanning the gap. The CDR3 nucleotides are TGTGCCAGCAGCTTAGTACGGATGGCGAACACCGGGGAGCTGTTTTTT. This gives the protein CASSLVRMANTGELFF.

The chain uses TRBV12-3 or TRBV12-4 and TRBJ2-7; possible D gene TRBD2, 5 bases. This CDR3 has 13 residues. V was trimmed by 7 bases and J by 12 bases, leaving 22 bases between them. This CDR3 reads CASTRRECYGPYF. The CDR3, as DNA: TGTGCCAGCACCCGACGGGAATGCTACGGGCCGTACTTC.

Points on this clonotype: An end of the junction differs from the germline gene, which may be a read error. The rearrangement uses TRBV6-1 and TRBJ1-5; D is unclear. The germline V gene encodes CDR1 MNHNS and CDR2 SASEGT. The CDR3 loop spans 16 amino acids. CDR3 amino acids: CASNEATPDSNQPQHF. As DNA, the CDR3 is TGTGCCAGCAATGAAGCTACACCCGATAGCAATCAACCCCAGCATTTT.

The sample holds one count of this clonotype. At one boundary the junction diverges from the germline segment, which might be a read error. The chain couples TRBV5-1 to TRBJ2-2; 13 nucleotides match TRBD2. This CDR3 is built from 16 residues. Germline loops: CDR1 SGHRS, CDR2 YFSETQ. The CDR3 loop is CTSSRGLAGTSGEQFF. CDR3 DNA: TGCACCAGCAGCAGGGGACTAGCGGGAACGTCCGGGGAGCAGTTTTTT.

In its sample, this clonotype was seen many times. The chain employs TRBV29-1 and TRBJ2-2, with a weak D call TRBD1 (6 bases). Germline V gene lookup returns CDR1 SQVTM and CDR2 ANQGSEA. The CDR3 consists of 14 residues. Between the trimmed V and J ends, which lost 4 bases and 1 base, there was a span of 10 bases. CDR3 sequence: CSVAGQWNTGELFF. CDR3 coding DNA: TGCAGCGTTGCGGGACAATGGAACACCGGGGAGCTGTTTTTT.

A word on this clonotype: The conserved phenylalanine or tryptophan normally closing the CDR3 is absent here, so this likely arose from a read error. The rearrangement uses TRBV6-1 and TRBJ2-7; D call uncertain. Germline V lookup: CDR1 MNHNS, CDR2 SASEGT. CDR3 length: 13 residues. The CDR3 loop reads CANSEWVFYEQYS. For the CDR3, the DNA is TGCGCCAACAGTGAATGGGTCTTCTACGAGCAGTACTCC.

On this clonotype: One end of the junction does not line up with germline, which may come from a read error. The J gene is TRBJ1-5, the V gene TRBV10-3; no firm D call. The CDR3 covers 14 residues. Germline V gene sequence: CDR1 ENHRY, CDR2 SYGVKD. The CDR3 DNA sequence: TGTGTCATCAGTGGGTCGTCGAACAATCAGCCCCAGCATTTT. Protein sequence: CVISGSSNNQPQHF.